This TCR beta chain was sequenced for a study of cytomegalovirus exposure and HLA in healthy donors. CDR3 length: 13 residues. V was clipped by 3 bases and J by 3 bases; unmatched bases: 5. Germline-derived CDR1 and CDR2 are GTSNPN and SVGIG (reference sequence). The count of this clone is one. PCR primers comprised 60 Vbeta and 13 Jbeta primers. Assay: immunoSEQ multiplex PCR; the TCRdb copy retains only in-frame clones and omits some. The repertoire holds about 180,000 clones, more than 65% seen once, with 1% to 1.5% in the top ten. The material sequenced was PBMCs. The sequence came from a girl aged 2-9 years in good health and CMV-seropositive. The chain uses TRBV30 and TRBJ2-7, with 7 bases aligning to TRBD1. This CDR3 is CAWSTGQVYEQYF. CDR3 DNA: TGTGCCTGGAGCACAGGACAGGTCTACGAGCAGTACTTC.